The 29 T cell receptor beta chains listed next were all sequenced from one sample in a study of blood T cell repertoires in COVID-19. The method was immunoSEQ multiplex PCR; TCRdb's version includes in-frame clones alone and lacks a portion of them. Among about 220,000 clones listed, 65% to 85% were seen once. The source material was peripheral blood. These receptors all come from a woman aged 50 to 60 with acute or convalescent COVID-19.

The gene calls are TRBV10-3 and TRBJ2-3, with a tentative D call TRBD2 (7 bases). The CDR3 loop spans 15 amino acids. V gave up 11 bases and J gave up 2 bases, with 20 bases separating them. The V gene's germline CDR1 is ENHRY and CDR2 SYGVKD. This CDR3 reads CASLRGGAPTDTQYF. As DNA, the CDR3 is TGTGCCTCCCTGAGGGGGGGAGCCCCCACAGATACGCAGTATTTT.

The rearrangement uses TRBV15 and TRBJ1-4, with unresolved D. The CDR3 consists of 14 residues. The V end was cut by 4 bases, the J end by 1 base, with 7 bases between. Germline CDR1 and CDR2: LNHNV and YYDKDF (reference sequence). The CDR3 DNA reads TGTGCCACCAGCACCGGGGTAACTAATGAAAAACTGTTTTTT. Translating gives CATSTGVTNEKLFF.

The chain carries TRBV28 and TRBJ1-2; a possible D gene is TRBD1 (5 bases). V was shortened by 7 bases and J by 8 bases, with 14 bases between the two germline ends. The CDR3 has 12 residues. Germline CDR1 reads MDHEN; CDR2 reads SYDVKM. For the CDR3, the DNA is TGTGCCAGCAATGGGGCAGAGCAGGGCTACACCTTC. Translation gives CASNGAEQGYTF.

The genes are TRBV3-1 (or the pseudogene TRBV3-2) and TRBJ2-2, with TRBD1 matching over 11 bases. V dropped 2 bases and J dropped 10; count of bases not matched to a gene: 6. Germline-derived CDR1 and CDR2 are LGHDT and YNNKEL (reference sequence). CDR3 length: 15 residues. In DNA, the CDR3 is TGTGCCAGCAGCCAACGCGGACAGGGGGCCGAGGAGCTGTTTTTT. Its protein product is CASSQRGQGAEELFF.

This chain uses TRBV5-1 with TRBJ2-5; 8 positions match TRBD2. Per the germline V gene, CDR1 is SGHRS and CDR2 is YFSETQ. V shed 4 bases and J 9 bases; nucleotides not matched to a gene: 14. This CDR3 has 15 amino acids. CDR3 coding DNA: TGCGCCAGCAGCCCGGAAATTAGCGGGGTCGAGGCCCAGTACTTC. It yields the protein CASSPEISGVEAQYF.

V is TRBV7-2 and J is TRBJ2-1, with TRBD1 matching over 7 bases. The germline V gene has CDR1 SGHTA and CDR2 FQGNSA. CDR3 length equals 13 residues. Trimming cost V 3 bases and J 6 bases; bases outside gene matches: 2. The CDR3 is CASSFDRANEQFF. In DNA, the CDR3 is TGTGCCAGCAGCTTCGACAGGGCCAATGAGCAGTTCTTC.

The V call is TRBV29-1, the J call TRBJ1-2, with D hard to call. CDR3 length: 15 amino acids. Germline CDR1 SQVTM, CDR2 ANQGSEA. Trimming removed 0 bases at V and 7 bases at J, with 18 bases between. The chain's CDR3 is CSVEDLAVPLGGYTF. CDR3 coding DNA: TGCAGCGTTGAAGATCTCGCCGTACCCCTAGGTGGCTACACCTTC.

This clone showed up just a few times. The CDR3 sequence: CASSQIAGDSYNEQFF. CDR3 bases: TGTGCCAGCAGCCAAATAGCGGGAGACTCCTACAATGAGCAGTTCTTC. The V gene is TRBV3-1 (or the pseudogene TRBV3-2), the J gene TRBJ2-1; 9 bases are shared with TRBD2. The trim removed 2 bases at V and 0 bases at J, leaving 2 bases unmatched. Germline assignment: CDR1 LGHDT and CDR2 YNNKEL (reference sequence). CDR3 length: 16 residues.

The rearrangement uses TRBV2 and TRBJ1-4, with TRBD1 as a possible D gene (5 bases). Trimming took off 6 bases at V and 6 bases at J, with 11 bases between the two ends. The CDR3 has 13 amino acids. The germline CDR1 and CDR2 sequences are SNHLY and FYNNEI. DNA for the CDR3: TGTGCCAGCAGAGAGGACATAGATGAAAAACTGTTTTTT. This encodes CASREDIDEKLFF.

The V gene is TRBV5-1, the J gene TRBJ2-1; 7 bases line up with TRBD1. The CDR3 sequence is 14 residues long. The germline V gene encodes CDR1 SGHRS and CDR2 YFSETQ. The V segment lost 2 bases and the J segment 5 bases; nucleotides outside the gene matches: 4. Here the CDR3 reads CASSLGQVDNEQFF. The CDR3 DNA reads as TGCGCCAGCAGCTTAGGACAGGTAGACAATGAGCAGTTCTTC.

CDR3 sequence (DNA): TGTGCCAGCAGCTCCGACAGGGCCGGGTACGAGCAGTACTTC. Protein product: CASSSDRAGYEQYF. The J gene is TRBJ2-7, the V gene TRBV11-3; TRBD1 aligns across 7 bases. V was pared by 4 bases and J by 4 bases, with 7 bases of the junction left unmatched. The CDR3 has 14 residues. Germline V gives CDR1 SGHNT, CDR2 YENEEA.

This clone was counted a few times. The chain combines TRBV10-3 with TRBJ1-1; D may be TRBD1 (5 bases). Germline CDR1 ENHRY, CDR2 SYGVKD. Between the trimmed V and J ends, which lost 7 bases and 6 bases, there was a span of 15 bases. The CDR3 consists of 13 residues. DNA for the CDR3: TGTGCCATCAAAGAGACAGAGAGATCTGAAGCTTTCTTT. It is translated as CAIKETERSEAFF.

This sequence joins TRBV20-1 and TRBJ2-3, with D unresolved. The CDR3 has 10 residues. CDR1 and CDR2 (germline): DFQATT, SNEGSKA (reference sequence). Trimming took off 3 bases at V and 6 bases at J, with 4 bases between the two ends. The CDR3 nucleotides are TGCAGTGCTAGTCCTGATACGCAGTATTTT. Its translation is CSASPDTQYF.

The genes are TRBV12-5 and TRBJ2-1, with 14 bases identical to TRBD2. Germline trimming cut 2 bases from V and 3 bases from J; bases unmatched to any gene: 12. The CDR3 contains 20 residues. CDR1 is LGHNT and CDR2 is FRNRAP in the germline V gene. CDR3 amino acids: CASGLRPLRLAGGHYNEQFF. In DNA form, the CDR3 reads TGTGCTAGTGGTTTGAGGCCACTCCGACTAGCGGGAGGGCACTACAATGAGCAGTTCTTC. The full variable domain, completed using reference TRBV12-5 and TRBJ2-1, is DARVTQTPRHKVTEMGQEVTMRCQPILGHNTVFWYRQTMMQGLELLAYFRNRAPLDDSGMPKDRFSAEMPDATLATLKIQPSEPRDSAVYFCASGLRPLRLAGGHYNEQFFGPGTRLTVL.

The chain has TRBV7-2 and TRBJ1-1; a weak D match, TRBD1 (6 bases). CDR1 and CDR2 (germline): SGHTA, FQGNSA. Trimming took 3 bases from V and 0 from J, leaving 11 bases between them. The CDR3 has 15 amino acids. The CDR3 DNA is TGTGCCAGCAGCTTGTCTGGGACAATGAACACTGAAGCTTTCTTT. This codes for CASSLSGTMNTEAFF.

The chain carries TRBV6-5 and TRBJ1-1; 9 bases align to TRBD1. This CDR3 has 14 residues. Germline lookup yields CDR1 MNHEY and CDR2 SVGAGI. Losses at the gene ends were 6 bases for V and 4 bases for J; bases not matched to a gene: 6. The CDR3 loop reads CASRPGQGSTEAFF. The DNA of the CDR3 is TGTGCCAGCAGGCCGGGACAGGGCAGCACTGAAGCTTTCTTT.

Concerning this clone: At one end, the junction sequence differs from germline, possibly due to a read error. CDR3 amino acids: CASSLAGAKIF. In nucleotides, the CDR3 is TGTGCCAGCAGTTTAGCGGGAGCTAAGATCTTC. The chain carries TRBV12-3 or TRBV12-4 and TRBJ2-1, with D possibly matching TRBD2 (5 bases). The CDR3 is 11 amino acids.

The J gene is TRBJ1-2, the V gene TRBV28; 9 bases line up with TRBD1. Trimming at V came to 5 bases and at J to 4 bases, leaving 8 bases not matched to a gene. The CDR3 spans 15 residues. CDR1 and CDR2 (germline): MDHEN, SYDVKM. The CDR3 region has the DNA TGTGCCAGCAGTGCCCGGGACAGGGAGTTCTATGGCTACACCTTC. Translating gives CASSARDREFYGYTF.

The chain is built from TRBV29-1 and TRBJ2-2; 7 bases line up with TRBD1. Germline values: CDR1 SQVTM, CDR2 ANQGSEA. V was pared by 7 bases and J by 0 bases, with 5 bases of the junction left unmatched. This CDR3 has 14 amino acids. As DNA, the CDR3 is TGCAGCGGACAGGGTAATTCGAACACCGGGGAGCTGTTTTTT. Amino acid sequence: CSGQGNSNTGELFF.

The chain couples TRBV19 to TRBJ2-1, with TRBD1 matching 10 bases. V lost 4 bases and J lost 4; bases outside the gene matches: 4. The CDR3 is 15 residues long. Per the germline V gene, CDR1 is LNHDA and CDR2 is SQIVND (reference sequence). The CDR3 spells CASSTLGQGYNEQFF. CDR3 DNA: TGTGCCAGTAGTACCCTGGGACAGGGGTACAATGAGCAGTTCTTC.

The chain uses TRBV29-1 and TRBJ2-1, with D maybe TRBD1 (6 bases). Per the germline V gene, CDR1 is SQVTM and CDR2 is ANQGSEA. The length of the CDR3 is 15 residues. The germline V and J ends were trimmed by 1 base and 9 bases, with 19 bases remaining between them. The CDR3 spells CSVEVRGPLGGEQFF. CDR3 coding DNA: TGCAGCGTTGAAGTCAGGGGCCCTTTGGGTGGTGAGCAGTTCTTC.

The V call is TRBV2, the J call TRBJ1-2; TRBD1 matches at 12 bases. CDR1 and CDR2 (germline): SNHLY, FYNNEI. The ends lost 9 bases at V and 3 bases at J; junction bases unmatched: 5. CDR3 length: 14 residues. The CDR3 region is CASQGQGAHYGYTF. The CDR3, as DNA: TGTGCCAGTCAGGGACAGGGGGCGCACTATGGCTACACCTTC.

This rearrangement joins TRBV5-1 to TRBJ2-5, with 7 nucleotides matching TRBD2. The J segment lost 4 bases and the V segment lost 4 bases, leaving 10 bases of the junction unmatched. The germline CDR1 and CDR2 sequences are SGHRS and YFSETQ. This CDR3 region has 15 residues. CDR3 sequence reads: CASSPAAGAVETQYF. DNA of the CDR3: TGCGCCAGCAGCCCGGCGGCGGGAGCGGTAGAGACCCAGTACTTC.

In this sample, this clone turned up once. CDR3 bases: TGTGCCAGTAGTACTGGCTACCAAGAGACCCAGTACTTC. This translates into CASSTGYQETQYF. This rearrangement joins TRBV19 to TRBJ2-5; D gene uncertain. The V end was cut by 4 bases, the J end by 0 bases, with 6 bases between. This CDR3 is built from 13 residues. Germline assignment: CDR1 LNHDA and CDR2 SQIVND (reference sequence). Filled out from reference TRBV19 and TRBJ2-5, the complete variable domain reads DGGITQSPKYLFRKEGQNVTLSCEQNLNHDAMYWYRQDPGQGLRLIYYSQIVNDFQKGDIAEGYSVSREKKESFPLTVTSAQKNPTAFYLCASSTGYQETQYFGPGTRLLVL.

The chain is built from TRBV6-1 and TRBJ2-1, with D tentatively TRBD1 (6 bases). Germline V lookup: CDR1 MNHNS, CDR2 SASEGT. With 2 bases removed from V and 3 bases from J, the gap between germline ends came to 17 bases. This CDR3 has 17 amino acids. The DNA for the CDR3 is TGTGCCAGCAGTGAAAGGGGGTTTTTGATTGGCTACAATGAGCAGTTCTTC. This sequence encodes CASSERGFLIGYNEQFF.

V is TRBV10-1 and J is TRBJ2-3, with 9 bases identical to TRBD2. J was trimmed by 6 bases and V by 2 bases; bases with no gene match: 6. The germline V gene encodes CDR1 WNHNN and CDR2 SYGVQD (reference sequence). This CDR3 is 15 amino acids long. CDR3 nucleotide sequence: TGCGCCAGCAGTGAGGTGCGGGAGGGCCGGGATACGCAGTATTTT. Protein sequence: CASSEVREGRDTQYF.

This clone showed up just a few times. V usage is TRBV28 and J usage is TRBJ2-2, with TRBD2 identical over 8 bases. The CDR3 totals 14 residues. Trimming at V came to 6 bases and at J to 6 bases, leaving 6 bases not matched to a gene. Germline CDR1 and CDR2: MDHEN and SYDVKM. The DNA for the CDR3 is TGTGCCAGCAGAACCCGGGAGGGTGCCGGGGAGCTGTTTTTT. This sequence encodes CASRTREGAGELFF.

This clone has a handful of counts. The J gene is TRBJ1-1, the V gene TRBV5-1, with 7 bases fitting TRBD1. The CDR3 contains 13 residues. Germline values: CDR1 SGHRS, CDR2 YFSETQ. V was clipped by 5 bases and J by 2 bases; unmatched bases: 3. This CDR3 is CASRGGGNTEAFF. As DNA, the CDR3 is TGCGCCAGCAGAGGAGGGGGCAACACTGAAGCTTTCTTT.

V gene TRBV5-5 combines with J gene TRBJ1-4, with 9 bases aligning to TRBD1. The germline V gene has CDR1 SGHKS and CDR2 YYEKEE (reference sequence). This CDR3 has 16 residues. Trimming took 4 bases from V and 2 from J; bases not matched to a gene: 6. The CDR3 protein is CASSPDRGDTNEKLFF. The CDR3 coding sequence is TGTGCCAGCAGCCCGGACAGGGGAGACACTAATGAAAAACTGTTTTTT.